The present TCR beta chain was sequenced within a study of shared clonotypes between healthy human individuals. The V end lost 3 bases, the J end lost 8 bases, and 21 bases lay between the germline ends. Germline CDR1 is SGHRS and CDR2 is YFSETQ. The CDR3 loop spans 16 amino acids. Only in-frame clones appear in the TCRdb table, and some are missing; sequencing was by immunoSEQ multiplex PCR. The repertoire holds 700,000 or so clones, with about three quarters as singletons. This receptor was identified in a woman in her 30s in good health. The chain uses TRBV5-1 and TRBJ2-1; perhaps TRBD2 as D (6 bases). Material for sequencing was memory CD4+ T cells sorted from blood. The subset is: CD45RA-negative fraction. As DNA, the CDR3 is TGCGCCAGCAGCTCAGATAGCGGTGGGGCCCCGGATGAGCAGTTCTTC. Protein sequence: CASSSDSGGAPDEQFF.